These 4 T cell receptor beta chains were sequenced from one sample in a study of identical twins. TCRdb re-derived calls from the 5' RACE reads in MiXCR, one entry per CDR3 protein. The sample yields approximately 250,000 distinct CDR3 sequences, 6.5% seen once. A further study also used this sample, focusing on T cells expressing NK-cell markers.

Material for sequencing was CD8+ T cells sorted from blood. All receptors come from a woman aged 18-29 years in good health.

The rearrangement uses TRBV7-6 and TRBJ2-5, with D maybe TRBD2 (5 bases). V gave up 3 bases and J gave up 5 bases, with 19 bases separating them. The CDR3 consists of 16 residues. From germline, CDR1 is SGHVS and CDR2 FNYEAQ. For the CDR3, the DNA is TGTGCCAGCAGCTTCACCAGAGTGGGCCCGGGGGAGACCCAGTACTTC. This sequence encodes CASSFTRVGPGETQYF.

This clonotype appeared a few times. The chain links TRBV30 to TRBJ1-1; the D gene is possibly TRBD1 (5 bases). Trimming pared 5 bases from V and 1 base from J, leaving 5 bases between. Germline-derived CDR1 and CDR2 are GTSNPN and SVGIG (reference sequence). This CDR3 has 11 residues. The chain's CDR3 is CAWGQNTEAFF. The CDR3 DNA is TGTGCCTGGGGACAGAACACTGAAGCTTTCTTT.

The rearrangement uses TRBV5-6 and TRBJ2-7, with 8 positions matching TRBD2. The CDR3 is made up of 13 amino acids. Losses at the gene ends were 5 bases for V and 4 bases for J; bases not matched to a gene: 5. CDR1 SGHDT and CDR2 YYEEEE come from the germline V gene. CDR3 region: CASRSSGGYEQYF. The CDR3, as DNA: TGTGCCAGCAGGTCCAGCGGGGGTTACGAGCAGTACTTC.

The chain recombines TRBV12-3 or TRBV12-4 with TRBJ2-6; 7 positions match TRBD1. Unmatched junction bases numbered 7, after V lost 3 bases and J lost 2 bases. This CDR3 is built from 17 residues. The CDR3 DNA follows: TGTGCCAGCAGTTTTGGGGACAGCCCCGCTGGGGCCAACGTCCTGACTTTC. Amino acids: CASSFGDSPAGANVLTF.